This is a list of T cell receptor beta chains from one sample in a study of blood T cells in healthy people across ages. TCRdb recomputed calls from the 5' RACE reads with MiXCR, one row per CDR3 protein. The table includes about 640,000 distinct CDR3 sequences, under 65% detected once. The specimen was blood. These receptors were collected from a man aged 55 to 70 in good health. CDR3s include the opening cysteine and the closing phenylalanine or tryptophan. The D gene is left open where the match is weak. Expanded clones are given a class, and other clones once, few, many or no size at all.

>TRBJ1-5|TRBD1|few|TRBV10-3
CATDDRGFGQPQHF
TGTGCCACCGATGACAGGGGGTTCGGTCAGCCCCAGCATTTT
>TRBJ2-3|.|.|TRBV24-1
CATSGPTPSTDTQYF
TGTGCCACCAGTGGGCCAACACCCAGCACAGATACGCAGTATTTT
>TRBJ2-1|.|.|TRBV14
CASSHPLGWDEQFF
TGTGCCAGCAGCCATCCCTTGGGGTGGGATGAGCAGTTCTTC
>TRBJ2-1|TRBD1|few|TRBV6-5
CASSYSIGGTGAYNEQFF
TGTGCCAGCAGTTACTCGATTGGCGGGACAGGTGCTTACAATGAGCAGTTCTTC
>TRBJ2-2|.|.|TRBV5-4
CASSQDSLNTGELFF
TGTGCCAGCAGCCAGGACAGTCTGAACACCGGGGAGCTGTTTTTT
>TRBJ2-3|.|.|TRBV12-3/TRBV12-4
CASGDTYTDTQYF
TGTGCCAGCGGGGACACCTACACAGATACGCAGTATTTT
>TRBJ1-1|.|.|TRBV29-1
CSVDWAMNTEAFF
TGCAGCGTTGACTGGGCAATGAACACTGAAGCTTTCTTT
>TRBJ2-1|TRBD1|.|TRBV12-3/TRBV12-4
CASSFTGGGDEQFF
TGTGCCAGCAGTTTCACAGGGGGAGGCGATGAGCAGTTCTTC
>TRBJ2-5|TRBD2|few|TRBV4-2
CASKASGGAEETQYF
TGTGCCAGCAAGGCTAGCGGGGGGGCAGAGGAGACCCAGTACTTC
>TRBJ1-2|TRBD1|once|TRBV27
CASSLTGGDQYGYTF
TGTGCCAGCAGTTTGACAGGGGGAGACCAGTATGGCTACACCTTC
>TRBJ1-2|.|.|TRBV25-1
CASRAGLYGYTF
TGTGCCAGCAGGGCGGGGCTTTATGGCTACACCTTC
>TRBJ2-5|.|many|TRBV4-1
CASSRDPGQETQYF
TGCGCCAGCAGCCGGGACCCGGGACAAGAGACCCAGTACTTC
>TRBJ1-5|.|.|TRBV5-1
CASSPVPTGTQHF
TGCGCCAGCTCGCCCGTCCCCACAGGGACCCAGCATTTT
>TRBJ1-2|.|.|TRBV12-3/TRBV12-4
CASSSSEFFYGYTF
TGTGCCAGCAGTTCCAGCGAATTCTTCTATGGCTACACCTTC
>TRBJ2-7|TRBD1|.|TRBV10-2
CATWGRGQVTYEQYF
TGCGCCACCTGGGGGAGAGGACAGGTAACCTACGAGCAGTACTTC
>TRBJ1-5|.|.|TRBV27
CASTRIGGNQPQHF
TGTGCCAGCACCAGAATCGGAGGCAATCAGCCCCAGCATTTT
>TRBJ2-1|.|few|TRBV5-6
CASTFVSEQFF
TGTGCCAGCACCTTTGTGAGTGAGCAGTTCTTC
>TRBJ2-5|.|.|TRBV11-2
CASSAPVRGKTQYF
TGTGCCAGCAGCGCCCCGGTTAGGGGTAAGACCCAGTACTTC
>TRBJ1-6|.|.|TRBV20-1
CSARGWEGQNSPLHF
TGCAGTGCTAGAGGTTGGGAGGGTCAGAATTCACCCCTCCACTTT
>TRBJ2-3|.|.|TRBV29-1
CSVDSASTDTQYF
TGCAGCGTTGATTCAGCTAGCACAGATACGCAGTATTTT
>TRBJ1-6|.|.|TRBV7-9
CASSLNGIDNSPLHF
TGTGCCAGCAGTTTAAACGGGATAGACAATTCACCCCTCCACTTT
>TRBJ2-7|.|once|TRBV20-1
CSARGNRDYNEQYF
TGCAGTGCTAGAGGGAACAGAGACTACAATGAGCAGTACTTC
>TRBJ1-2|.|many|TRBV12-3/TRBV12-4
CASSLWRLDGYTF
TGTGCCAGCAGTTTATGGCGGCTGGATGGCTACACCTTC
>TRBJ1-6|TRBD1|.|TRBV19
CASSGQAIYNSPLHF
TGTGCCAGTAGTGGACAGGCGATCTATAATTCACCCCTCCACTTT
>TRBJ2-3|TRBD2|few|TRBV6-5
CASSYWGGEPRGWTDTQYF
TGTGCCAGCAGTTACTGGGGGGGTGAGCCCCGGGGATGGACAGATACGCAGTATTTT
>TRBJ2-1|TRBD2|.|TRBV9
CASSPSSSGGAGEQFF
TGTGCCAGCAGCCCTAGTTCTAGCGGGGGGGCCGGGGAGCAGTTCTTC
>TRBJ2-4|.|.|TRBV10-3
CAISGTGEQYF
TGTGCCATCAGTGGGACTGGTGAGCAGTACTTC
>TRBJ2-2|.|many|TRBV11-2
CATGRRARVGELFF
TGTGCCACGGGTCGTCGCGCCAGAGTAGGGGAGCTGTTTTTT
>TRBJ1-5|.|.|TRBV20-1
CSARPGPGQPQHF
TGCAGTGCTAGACCTGGGCCGGGTCAGCCCCAGCATTTT
>TRBJ2-4|.|few|TRBV28
CASSQPQGIGTQYF
TGTGCCAGCAGTCAACCCCAAGGAATTGGTACTCAGTACTTC
>TRBJ2-1|.|once|TRBV10-2
CASSKARGHSYNEQFF
TGCGCCAGCAGTAAGGCCCGGGGGCACTCCTACAATGAGCAGTTCTTC